A single T cell receptor beta chain is shown here with its context. Its antigen specificity is not known. No much larger clonotype is one base removed from it; base qualities were not supplied. The data were taken from a study of blood T cell repertoires in COVID-19 (dated by TCRdb to 2018 to 2020). Study-level background: Samples covering the acute and convalescent phases of COVID-19 were provided by collaborators in the United States, Italy and Spain. The material from the prospective study consisted of cDNA or gDNA derived from T cells, B-cell-depleted T cells, or PBMCs. Deeply sampled blood TCRbeta repertoires from subjects exposed to, actively infected with, or recovered from COVID-19 were included in the dataset. The repertoires were released in a freely available public database meant as a resource for research on the immune response to SARS-CoV-2. The samples were drawn from the first 160 participants of the ongoing ImmuneRACE study and from 950 to 1,500 subjects provided by 6 global collaborators. Nearly every sample came with metadata listing a de-identified subject ID, COVID-19 status, age in years and sex. Where HLA class I and class II types were available, the types were taken from metadata supplied by the sample provider, not from assay-based typing.

TCRbeta CDR3 regions were amplified from genomic DNA using the immunoSEQ Assay, a bias-controlled multiplex PCR. From the authors' description of their analysis: The number of nucleated cells in each sample was estimated by amplification of reference gene primers within the assay. To quantify the absolute abundance of each unique TCRbeta CDR3 rearrangement, sequence reads were collapsed and filtered. For each sample, productive Simpson clonality was calculated by taking the square root of Simpson's diversity index across productive rearrangements. TCRdb holds this immuneACCESS table with in-frame rearrangements only. Some clones are missing; in checked studies, unresolved V genes explain under half, and the rest has no known cause. For V, J and clone size, that table is used; D and trimming come from the DNA. Across this sample there are 130,000 or so clones, with approximately 84% seen only once. The ten top clones hold roughly an eighth of the sample.

General study outcomes and caveats: The amount of clinical and demographic metadata varied by source and participant and was provided uncurated.

The collaborating institutions used their own protocols to collect whole blood in K2EDTA tubes. Collaborator samples were shipped for TCRbeta analysis as frozen whole blood, isolated PBMCs, or DNA extracted from either sample type. According to the germline V gene, CDR1 reads SNHLY and CDR2 reads FYNNEI. The junction shows trimming of 6 bases on V and 5 bases on J, plus 19 bases between the germline ends. Measured from the cysteine to the phenylalanine, the CDR3 is 15 residues long. Here the CDR3 DNA is all that survives: 45 bases in frame from base 1. Input material: peripheral blood. The clonotype comes from a woman aged 55-70 years with acute or convalescent COVID-19. The chain uses TRBV2 and TRBJ1-1; matching of 6 bases hints at TRBD1 as the D gene. This receptor carries the CDR3 CASRPTGGRGTEAFF. In nucleotides, the sequence is TGTGCCAGCAGACCCACCGGGGGGCGGGGAACTGAAGCTTTCTTT.